This T cell receptor beta chain derives from a study of T cells and Merkel cell carcinoma outcomes. The study's findings and limits: Merkel cell carcinoma outcomes were reportedly predicted by repertoire and T-cell density.

The V gene's germline CDR1 is LGHNT and CDR2 FRNRAP. This CDR3 is 14 amino acids long. Trimming took 5 bases from V and 4 from J, leaving 14 bases between them. Notes on this clone: The antigen is unknown.

Libraries were prepared by immunoSEQ multiplex PCR; TCRdb keeps only in-frame clonotypes and omits some of them. The sample lists 8,000 to 9,500 clones; around 84% were seen once. Source material: tumor tissue from Merkel cell carcinoma. The TCR originated in a human donor with Merkel cell carcinoma. This rearrangement joins TRBV12-5 to TRBJ1-1; a weak D match, TRBD1 (5 bases). CDR3 sequence: CASGPGGASTEAFF. The CDR3 bases are TGTGCTAGTGGTCCAGGCGGGGCCAGCACTGAAGCTTTCTTT.